This T cell receptor beta chain was sequenced for a study of blood T cell repertoires in COVID-19. About the research overall: Sites across the United States, Italy and Spain contributed samples from acute and convalescent COVID-19. The analysed material was cDNA or gDNA that came from T cells, B-cell-depleted T cells, or PBMCs.

Original data processing: It was from reference gene primer amplification that nucleated cell counts were estimated. TCRdb keeps only in-frame clones here, not all; method: immunoSEQ multiplex PCR. That table gives V, J and clone size, and the DNA gave D and trimming. Of about 270,000 clones in the sample, around nine tenths were seen once. This CDR3 is 14 amino acids long. The V gene lost 2 bases and the J gene lost 4 bases, with 11 bases spanning the gap. Germline CDR1 MNHNS, CDR2 SASEGT. The sample was PBMCs or T cells enriched from blood (not recorded which). This receptor was identified in a young woman who had recovered from COVID-19. The chain couples TRBV6-1 to TRBJ1-1, with D possibly TRBD1 on 5 matching bases. DNA of the CDR3: TGTGCCAGCAGTGAAAGGGGATTATTCACTGAAGCTTTCTTT. This codes for CASSERGLFTEAFF.